The 25 T cell receptor beta chains below all came from one sample that was sequenced in a study of blood T cell repertoires in COVID-19. The assay was immunoSEQ multiplex PCR, and TCRdb's table has in-frame clones only and misses some. The table includes approximately 100,000 clones, roughly 89% detected once. Sample: peripheral blood. The source of these receptors is a human donor with COVID-19, enrolled during active disease. The donor label of this sample is uncertain.

The chain is built from TRBV3-1 (or the pseudogene TRBV3-2) and TRBJ1-2, with D hard to call. V was clipped by 4 bases and J by 7 bases, with 10 bases between them. Germline V lookup: CDR1 LGHDT, CDR2 YNNKEL (reference sequence). The CDR3 is made up of 12 amino acids. The CDR3 DNA reads as TGTGCCAGCAGCCTTACCTACAGTGGCTACACCTTC. It codes for CASSLTYSGYTF.

V is TRBV3-1 (or the pseudogene TRBV3-2) and J is TRBJ1-1; D is perhaps TRBD1 (5 bases). Between the trimmed V and J ends, which lost 4 bases and 4 bases, there was a span of 13 bases. The CDR3 covers 14 residues. Germline CDR1 reads LGHDT; CDR2 reads YNNKEL (reference sequence). In DNA form, the CDR3 reads TGTGCCAGCAGCCCTTGGCAGGGAGGCACTGAAGCTTTCTTT. It translates to CASSPWQGGTEAFF.

V and J are TRBV12-3 or TRBV12-4 and TRBJ2-7; TRBD2 might be the D (5 bases). The CDR3 length is 13 residues. The germline V and J ends were trimmed by 4 bases and 0 bases, with 7 bases remaining between them. In nucleotides, the CDR3 is TGTGCCAGCAGTTCTGACTACTCCTACGAGCAGTACTTC. Residues: CASSSDYSYEQYF.

The J gene is TRBJ2-5, the V gene TRBV2; 7 nucleotides agree with TRBD2. Per germline, CDR1 SNHLY and CDR2 FYNNEI. Trimming took 6 bases from V and 5 from J; bases not matched to a gene: 9. The CDR3 spans 14 residues. The DNA of the CDR3 is TGTGCCAGCAGAGGGGTGACTAGCATCGAGACCCAGTACTTC. Its protein product is CASRGVTSIETQYF.

The chain is built from TRBV9 and TRBJ2-1; D is uncertain. Germline values: CDR1 SGDLS, CDR2 YYNGEE. This CDR3 contains 12 residues. V lost 0 bases, J lost 6 bases, and 4 bases lay in between. CDR3 amino acids: CASSVDGNEQFF. CDR3 DNA sequence: TGTGCCAGCAGCGTAGACGGCAATGAGCAGTTCTTC.

In the case of this clone: One junction end disagrees with the germline gene, perhaps due to a read error. This chain joins TRBV7-3 and TRBJ1-2, with TRBD1 as a possible D gene (5 bases). Germline V gives CDR1 SGHTA, CDR2 FQGTGA. The CDR3 spans 13 residues. CDR3 protein: CASSSRKETDLIF. CDR3 DNA sequence: TGTGCCAGCAGCTCCCGGAAGGAGACAGACCTTATCTTC.

This chain connects TRBV7-8 to TRBJ1-1; a possible D gene is TRBD1 (5 bases). Germline V CDR1 and CDR2: SGHVS, FQNEAQ. The CDR3 covers 18 residues. V lost 1 base and J lost 2, with 20 bases in between. CDR3: CASSLEGFTGSVNTEAFF. In nucleotides, the CDR3 is TGTGCCAGCAGCTTAGAGGGTTTCACAGGCTCGGTTAACACTGAAGCTTTCTTT. The variable domain in full, completed from reference TRBV7-8 and TRBJ1-1, reads GAGVSQSPRYKVAKRGQDVALRCDPISGHVSLFWYQQALGQGPEFLTYFQNEAQLDKSGLPSDRFFAERPEGSVSTLKIQRTQQEDSAVYLCASSLEGFTGSVNTEAFFGQGTRLTVV.

The gene calls are TRBV6-2 or TRBV6-3 and TRBJ2-1; TRBD2 aligns across 9 bases. Germline V CDR1 and CDR2: MNHEY, SVGEGT. This CDR3 region has 20 residues. Trimming removed 0 bases from V and 0 bases from J; junction bases left unmatched: 12. CDR3 bases: TGTGCCAGCAGTTACTCGAAGGGACTAGCAGGGTCAAGCTCCTACAATGAGCAGTTCTTC. Protein: CASSYSKGLAGSSSYNEQFF.

This clone was seen a handful of times. The chain combines TRBV27 with TRBJ2-1; weak D call: TRBD1 (6 bases). The germline CDR1 and CDR2 sequences are MNHEY and SMNVEV (reference sequence). Trimming stripped 6 bases from V and 7 bases from J, with 10 bases between. The CDR3 is 12 residues long. The CDR3 region is CASRTGFNEQFF. The DNA for the CDR3 is TGTGCCAGCAGGACAGGTTTTAATGAGCAGTTCTTC.

The V call is TRBV6-1, the J call TRBJ1-6; 9 positions agree with TRBD1. The CDR3 sequence is 17 residues long. Trimming took 4 bases from V and 4 from J; bases not matched to a gene: 8. From germline, CDR1 is MNHNS and CDR2 SASEGT. CDR3 sequence (DNA): TGTGCCAGCAGTGGAGGACAGGGGTTAGCGTATAATTCACCCCTCCACTTT. It specifies CASSGGQGLAYNSPLHF.

This sequence joins TRBV5-4 and TRBJ1-1; D call uncertain. CDR3 size: 12 residues. V shed 9 bases and J shed 4 bases, with 13 bases lying between them. The germline gives CDR1 SGHNT, CDR2 YYREEE (reference sequence). Here the CDR3 reads CATGVGTTEAFF. CDR3 DNA sequence: TGTGCCACCGGGGTTGGCACCACTGAAGCTTTCTTT. The entire variable domain, with the rest obtained from reference TRBV5-4 and TRBJ1-1, is as follows: ETGVTQSPTHLIKTRGQQVTLRCSSQSGHNTVSWYQQALGQGPQFIFQYYREEENGRGNFPPRFSGLQFPNYSSELNVNALELDDSALYLCATGVGTTEAFFGQGTRLTVV.

This clone was counted a few times. The CDR3 sequence is CSASASGGAWETQYF. As DNA, the CDR3 is TGCAGTGCTAGTGCTAGCGGGGGGGCGTGGGAGACCCAGTACTTC. The chain couples TRBV20-1 to TRBJ2-5, with 12 bases fitting TRBD2. The CDR3 totals 15 residues. J lost 5 bases, V lost 3 bases, and 7 bases had no gene match. Germline CDR1 and CDR2: DFQATT and SNEGSKA (reference sequence).

The chain uses TRBV25-1 and TRBJ1-5, with a weak D call TRBD1 (6 bases). The CDR3 loop spans 14 amino acids. V shed 11 bases and J shed 1 base, with 15 bases lying between them. Germline V CDR1 and CDR2: MGHDK, SYGVNS. Here the CDR3 DNA reads TGTGCCGAGTGTTGGGGACACAGCAATCAGCCCCAGCATTTT. Translating it yields CAECWGHSNQPQHF. Using reference TRBV25-1 and TRBJ1-5 for the parts outside the CDR3, the full variable domain is EADIYQTPRYLVIGTGKKITLECSQTMGHDKMYWYQQDPGMELHLIHYSYGVNSTEKGDLSSESTVSRIRTEHFPLTLESARPSHTSQYLCAECWGHSNQPQHFGDGTRLSIL.

The chain joins TRBV29-1 to TRBJ1-1, with TRBD1 matching over 7 bases. The CDR3 consists of 12 residues. V shed 6 bases and J 2 bases; nucleotides not matched to a gene: 3. The germline V gene has CDR1 SQVTM and CDR2 ANQGSEA. The CDR3 reads CSVGTANTEAFF. The CDR3 DNA follows: TGCAGCGTCGGGACAGCCAACACTGAAGCTTTCTTT.

The rearrangement joins TRBV11-3 to TRBJ1-3, with 8 bases identical to TRBD1. Germline CDR1 and CDR2: SGHNT and YENEEA. Trimming at V came to 8 bases and at J to 3 bases, leaving 18 bases not matched to a gene. This CDR3 is built from 18 residues. The CDR3, as DNA: TGTGCCAGCGAATCGGGTTGGAGGCAGGGGGCTTATGGAAACACCATATATTTT. This codes for CASESGWRQGAYGNTIYF.

J is TRBJ1-2 and V is TRBV13, with D perhaps TRBD1 (5 bases). The CDR3 covers 14 residues. Germline CDR1 and CDR2: PRHDT and FYEKMQ (reference sequence). With 5 bases removed from V and 4 bases from J, the gap between germline ends came to 14 bases. The CDR3 loop reads CASSARGGSYGYTF. Written as DNA, the CDR3 is TGTGCCAGCAGCGCCCGGGGGGGGAGCTATGGCTACACCTTC.

The chain recombines TRBV18 with TRBJ2-5; D gene ambiguous. The CDR3 loop spans 13 amino acids. From germline, CDR1 is KGHSH and CDR2 LQKENI. Trimming shortened V by 6 bases and J by 0 bases, and 8 bases separated the two germline ends. CDR3 sequence reads: CASSTENQETQYF. CDR3 nucleotide sequence: TGTGCCAGCTCCACCGAGAACCAAGAGACCCAGTACTTC.

The V call is TRBV27, the J call TRBJ1-2, with TRBD1 as a possible D gene (6 bases). Between the trimmed V and J ends, which lost 3 bases and 6 bases, there was a span of 14 bases. Germline values: CDR1 MNHEY, CDR2 SMNVEV (reference sequence). The CDR3 has 14 amino acids. CDR3 loop: CASSFSPGVDGYTF. CDR3 bases: TGTGCCAGCAGTTTTTCCCCAGGGGTCGATGGCTACACCTTC.

The rearrangement joins TRBV12-3 or TRBV12-4 to TRBJ2-5, with D maybe TRBD1 (6 bases). Trimming took off 6 bases at V and 5 bases at J, with 10 bases between the two ends. CDR3 length: 12 residues. The CDR3 sequence is CASRGQDETQYF. CDR3 in DNA: TGTGCCAGCAGGGGACAAGACGAGACCCAGTACTTC.

The table lists this clone with a count of one. This rearrangement joins TRBV29-1 to TRBJ2-1; 11 bases line up with TRBD2. CDR3 length: 16 amino acids. Germline CDR1 and CDR2: SQVTM and ANQGSEA. J was trimmed by 2 bases and V by 4 bases; bases with no gene match: 7. CDR3 in DNA: TGCAGCGTTGGCCTAGCGGGAGGAGGTACCTACAATGAGCAGTTCTTC. Its protein is CSVGLAGGGTYNEQFF.

V is TRBV28 and J is TRBJ2-7; D uncertain. Germline values: CDR1 MDHEN, CDR2 SYDVKM. The ends were cut back, 9 bases at V and 6 bases at J, with 12 bases in the middle. The CDR3 sequence is 11 residues long. Here the CDR3 reads CASASLLEQYF. The CDR3 nucleotides are TGTGCCAGTGCCAGTCTGCTCGAGCAGTACTTC.

This sequence joins TRBV6-5 and TRBJ2-1; D not certain. The CDR3 contains 14 residues. The germline gives CDR1 MNHEY, CDR2 SVGAGI. Trimming cost V 0 bases and J 3 bases, with 6 bases left between them. Here the CDR3 DNA reads TGTGCCAGCAGTTACTCGCCACTCTACAATGAGCAGTTCTTC. It codes for CASSYSPLYNEQFF.

This clone was recorded once. This chain links TRBV14 with TRBJ2-5; TRBD2 matches 8 bases. J lost 7 bases, V lost 4 bases, and 11 bases had no gene match. There are 15 residues in the CDR3. In germline, CDR1 is SGHDN, CDR2 FVKESK. CDR3 residues: CASSPGGSLTGTQYF. The CDR3 bases are TGTGCCAGCAGCCCGGGGGGGTCATTAACGGGGACCCAGTACTTC. Looking up the rest from reference TRBV14 and TRBJ2-5 gives the full variable domain: EAGVTQFPSHSVIEKGQTVTLRCDPISGHDNLYWYRRVMGKEIKFLLHFVKESKQDESGMPNNRFLAERTGGTYSTLKVQPAELEDSGVYFCASSPGGSLTGTQYFGPGTRLLVL.

The V gene is TRBV24-1, the J gene TRBJ2-5, with 7 bases matching TRBD2. V gave up 4 bases and J gave up 5 bases; unmatched junction bases: 6. Germline loops: CDR1 KGHDR, CDR2 SFDVKD. The CDR3 has 14 residues. In nucleotides, the CDR3 is TGTGCCACCAGTGACAGACTAGCTGGGGAGACCCAGTACTTC. It encodes CATSDRLAGETQYF.

The chain is built from TRBV9 and TRBJ2-3; D is unresolved. The CDR3 spans 14 residues. V lost 0 bases to trimming and J lost 0 bases, with 5 bases between them. Germline CDR1 SGDLS, CDR2 YYNGEE. This CDR3 is CASSVGHSTDTQYF. The CDR3 bases are TGTGCCAGCAGCGTAGGACACAGCACAGATACGCAGTATTTT.